These T cell receptor beta chains were read from a single sample in a study of T cell repertoires in cytomegalovirus infection. One entry per CDR3 protein results from TCRdb running MiXCR on the reads. The sample includes 150,000 to 200,000 distinct CDR3 sequences, under 25% of them seen just once. The sequencing sample was made of PBMCs. The receptor source for this set is a human donor in good health (CMV status not recorded). Some clones in this sample may be carry-over from other donors' samples. The CDR3 runs from the conserved cysteine through the conserved F or W. A D gene is named only where the DNA matches it firmly. Clone size is stated in some rows and not others, as once, few, many or a class when expanded.

TRBJ1-1,.,TRBV3-1,.,TGTGCCAGCAGCCAAGGAGGGGTCTTTGGTGAAGCTTTCTTT,CASSQGGVFGEAFF
TRBJ2-1,many,TRBV19,TRBD2,TGTGCCAGTAGTTCCCCGACTAGCGGGAGGATCTTC,CASSSPTSGRIF
TRBJ2-5,.,TRBV11-2,TRBD2,TGTGCCAGCACAATTACTAGCGGGGGCCAAGAGACCCAGTACTTC,CASTITSGGQETQYF
TRBJ1-5,few,TRBV11-2,.,TGTGCCAGCAGGGGGGGGGCAGGTCAGCCCCAGCATTTT,CASRGGAGQPQHF
TRBJ1-1,once,TRBV9,TRBD1,TGTGCCAGCAGCGTAGAAACAGGGGGATGGACTGAAGCTTTCTTT,CASSVETGGWTEAFF
TRBJ2-5,.,TRBV20-1,TRBD2,TGCAGTGCGACCGGACTAGCGGGAGGAAGGGAAGAGACCCAGTACTTC,CSATGLAGGREETQYF
TRBJ1-3,few,TRBV5-1,.,TGCGCCAGCAGCTCGCTACCTACAGGGTCTGGAAACACCATATATTTT,CASSSLPTGSGNTIYF
TRBJ1-1,.,TRBV6-5,.,TGTGCCAGCAGTGCAACCCCCACGGGTGGTGCTTTCTTT,CASSATPTGGAFF
TRBJ1-6,.,TRBV4-1,.,TGCGCCAGCAGCCAAGATGGGGCGGCACCCCTCCACTTT,CASSQDGAAPLHF
TRBJ1-1,many,TRBV25-1,.,TGTGCCAGCAGGGGCACTGAAGCTTTCTTT,CASRGTEAFF
TRBJ1-1,.,TRBV6-2/TRBV6-3,.,TGTGCCAGCAGTTCCGTGGCGTTGGCGGGAACTGAAGCTTTCTTT,CASSSVALAGTEAFF
TRBJ2-1,.,TRBV5-6,.,TGTGCCAGCAGCTCCGACCCGAGCTCCTACAATGAGCAGTTCTTC,CASSSDPSSYNEQFF